A single T cell receptor beta chain is shown here with its context. The sample comes from a study of T cell responses to AZD1222 COVID-19 vaccine. Sequencing used immunoSEQ multiplex PCR; TCRdb keeps in-frame clones, though not all of them. This sample carries about 120,000 clones, less than 90% of them seen once, and the ten largest clones take about 10%. The CDR3 has 15 residues. Germline values: CDR1 SGHNT, CDR2 YYREEE (reference sequence). Trimming removed 5 bases from V and 5 bases from J; junction bases left unmatched: 9. This chain connects TRBV5-4 to TRBJ2-5, with TRBD2 matching over 10 bases. The specimen was peripheral blood, collected on day 0 of AZD1222 vaccination. This receptor was taken from an adult in good health. The CDR3, as DNA: TGTGCCAGCAGTTCTAGCGGGAGCGCGGGGGAGACCCAGTACTTC. Translating gives CASSSSGSAGETQYF.